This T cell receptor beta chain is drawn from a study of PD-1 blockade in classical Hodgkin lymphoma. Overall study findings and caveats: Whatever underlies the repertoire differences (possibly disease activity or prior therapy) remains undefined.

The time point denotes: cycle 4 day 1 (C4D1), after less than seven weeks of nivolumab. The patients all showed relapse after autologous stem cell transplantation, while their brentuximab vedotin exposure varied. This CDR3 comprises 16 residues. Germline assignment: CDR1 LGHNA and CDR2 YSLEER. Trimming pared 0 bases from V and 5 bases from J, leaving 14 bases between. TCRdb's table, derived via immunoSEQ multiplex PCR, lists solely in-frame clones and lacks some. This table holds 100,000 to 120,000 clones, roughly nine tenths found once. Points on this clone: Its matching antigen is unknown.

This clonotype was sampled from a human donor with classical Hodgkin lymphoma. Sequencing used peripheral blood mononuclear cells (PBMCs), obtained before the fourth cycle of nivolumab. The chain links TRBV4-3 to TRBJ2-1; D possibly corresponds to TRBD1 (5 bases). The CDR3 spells CASSQDRAYRNNEQFF. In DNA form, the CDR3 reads TGCGCCAGCAGCCAAGATAGGGCGTACAGGAACAATGAGCAGTTCTTC.